Each of the 14 T cell receptor beta chains below was sequenced from the same sample in a study of blood T cell repertoires in COVID-19. Produced via immunoSEQ multiplex PCR; TCRdb's table is partial and in-frame only. The profile covers 150,000 to 200,000 clones, with roughly 80% appearing a single time and roughly 2.6% taken by the ten largest. Sequenced material: peripheral blood. These receptors were obtained from a human donor with acute or convalescent COVID-19. The donor label of this sample is uncertain.

The rearrangement links TRBV6-4 to TRBJ1-5, with TRBD1 matching 7 bases. V lost 10 bases to trimming and J lost 4 bases; unmatched junction nucleotides: 7. This CDR3 spans 13 amino acids. Germline V gives CDR1 MRHNA, CDR2 SNTAGT. Written as DNA, the CDR3 is TGTGCCACCAGCCGGGACAGTAATCAGCCCCAGCATTTT. This codes for CATSRDSNQPQHF.

V usage is TRBV6-5 and J usage is TRBJ1-4; no definite D call. Trimming cost V 2 bases and J 6 bases, with 10 bases left between them. The germline CDR1 and CDR2 sequences are MNHEY and SVGAGI. The CDR3 runs to 14 residues. In DNA, the CDR3 is TGTGCCAGCAGTTACGGAGGGTTGGATGAAAAACTGTTTTTT. Its protein is CASSYGGLDEKLFF.

The rearrangement links TRBV6-5 to TRBJ2-5; 7 bases map to TRBD1. V was pared by 4 bases and J by 5 bases, with 7 bases of the junction left unmatched. CDR3 length: 14 amino acids. The germline gives CDR1 MNHEY, CDR2 SVGAGI. The chain's CDR3 is CASSLTGLGETQYF. The CDR3, as DNA: TGTGCCAGCAGTTTGACAGGGTTGGGGGAGACCCAGTACTTC.

This CDR3 is CASGEGAGNTIYF. Here the CDR3 DNA reads TGTGCCAGCGGCGAAGGGGCTGGAAACACCATATATTTT. The V and J genes are TRBV12-3 or TRBV12-4 and TRBJ1-3, with D possibly being TRBD1 (5 bases). The ends were cut back, 8 bases at V and 2 bases at J, with 10 bases in the middle. This CDR3 spans 13 amino acids.

The rearrangement joins TRBV6-6 to TRBJ1-4, with a weak D call TRBD1 (6 bases). With 6 bases removed from V and 15 bases from J, the gap between germline ends came to 17 bases. Germline assignment: CDR1 MNHNY and CDR2 SVGAGI (reference sequence). The CDR3 runs 12 residues. In DNA form, the CDR3 reads TGTGCCAGCAGCCCATTCCGGGACAAGTTGTTTTTT. Amino acids: CASSPFRDKLFF.

In this sample, this clone turned up once. V and J are TRBV6-5 and TRBJ2-2, with 7 bases aligning to TRBD2. In germline, CDR1 is MNHEY, CDR2 SVGAGI. V shed 5 bases and J 1 base; nucleotides not matched to a gene: 4. This CDR3 is 15 amino acids long. CDR3 in DNA: TGTGCCAGCAGTACCGGGACTAAGAACACCGGGGAGCTGTTTTTT. Translation gives CASSTGTKNTGELFF.

The chain carries TRBV11-3 and TRBJ2-7; 7 bases map to TRBD2. CDR1 and CDR2 (germline): SGHNT, YENEEA. The CDR3 loop spans 14 amino acids. The junction had 7 bases not matched to a gene; V was cut back by 8 bases and J by 0 bases. The CDR3 here is CASWSRGSSYEQYF. CDR3 nucleotides: TGTGCCAGCTGGTCCCGCGGGAGCTCCTACGAGCAGTACTTC. The complete variable domain, with remaining parts taken from reference TRBV11-3 and TRBJ2-7, reads EAGVVQSPRYKIIEKKQPVAFWCNPISGHNTLYWYLQNLGQGPELLIRYENEEAVDDSQLPKDRFSAERLKGVDSTLKIQPAELGDSAVYLCASWSRGSSYEQYFGPGTRLTVT.

The chain combines TRBV7-2 with TRBJ2-7, with D possibly matching TRBD1 (5 bases). Germline V lookup: CDR1 SGHTA, CDR2 FQGNSA. The V and J ends lost 3 bases and 3 bases respectively, with 18 bases between them. This CDR3 is 16 amino acids long. In DNA, the CDR3 is TGTGCCAGCAGCTTGGTGCTCCTAGGGGCCGGCTACGAGCAGTACTTC. Protein sequence: CASSLVLLGAGYEQYF.

The V gene is TRBV7-9, the J gene TRBJ2-2; perhaps TRBD1 as D (5 bases). The CDR3 is 15 amino acids. The germline V gene encodes CDR1 SEHNR and CDR2 FQNEAQ (reference sequence). Trimming removed 5 bases at V and 5 bases at J, with 15 bases between. DNA of the CDR3: TGTGCCAGCAGCCAACAGGACCCCCGGACCGGGGAGCTGTTTTTT. It translates to CASSQQDPRTGELFF.

In nucleotides, the CDR3 is TGTGCCAGCAGTTTATGGGCGGACAGCTATAGATATAATTCACCCCTCCACTTT. Translating gives CASSLWADSYRYNSPLHF. This rearrangement joins TRBV27 to TRBJ1-6, with D possibly TRBD1 on 6 matching bases. The length of the CDR3 is 18 residues. Trimming left V 1 base short and J 4 bases short, with 17 bases between. CDR1 MNHEY and CDR2 SMNVEV come from the germline V gene (reference sequence).

This clone occurred once. V usage is TRBV12-2 and J usage is TRBJ2-7; the D call in the table, TRBD1, was not verified against the DNA. TRBV12-2 is reported as a pseudogene. This CDR3 spans 15 amino acids. CDR3 in DNA: TGTGCAAGTCGCTTATATTTCGGACAGATCTACGAGCAGTACTTC. It is translated as CASRLYFGQIYEQYF.

V usage is TRBV7-3 and J usage is TRBJ2-5; TRBD1 matches at 9 bases. The junction had 11 bases not matched to a gene; V was cut back by 5 bases and J by 4 bases. Per the germline V gene, CDR1 is SGHTA and CDR2 is FQGTGA. The length of the CDR3 is 16 residues. The CDR3 DNA reads as TGTGCCAGCAGCCTATTCGGACAGGGGACAGTAGAGACCCAGTACTTC. Protein product: CASSLFGQGTVETQYF.

This clone was observed once. The chain recombines TRBV29-1 with TRBJ1-4, with D unresolved. The CDR3 contains 11 residues. V gave up 3 bases and J gave up 8 bases, with 7 bases separating them. Germline V lookup: CDR1 SQVTM, CDR2 ANQGSEA. The CDR3 bases are TGCAGCGTTGATGTCGGGGAAAAACTGTTTTTT. Protein sequence: CSVDVGEKLFF.

This sequence joins TRBV5-1 and TRBJ2-5, with 13 positions matching TRBD2. Trimming removed 2 bases from V and 5 bases from J; junction bases left unmatched: 9. The CDR3 has 17 amino acids. Germline V CDR1 and CDR2: SGHRS, YFSETQ. CDR3 DNA: TGCGCCAGCAGCTTCTGGACTAGCGGGAGAATAGGGGAGACCCAGTACTTC. This translates into CASSFWTSGRIGETQYF.